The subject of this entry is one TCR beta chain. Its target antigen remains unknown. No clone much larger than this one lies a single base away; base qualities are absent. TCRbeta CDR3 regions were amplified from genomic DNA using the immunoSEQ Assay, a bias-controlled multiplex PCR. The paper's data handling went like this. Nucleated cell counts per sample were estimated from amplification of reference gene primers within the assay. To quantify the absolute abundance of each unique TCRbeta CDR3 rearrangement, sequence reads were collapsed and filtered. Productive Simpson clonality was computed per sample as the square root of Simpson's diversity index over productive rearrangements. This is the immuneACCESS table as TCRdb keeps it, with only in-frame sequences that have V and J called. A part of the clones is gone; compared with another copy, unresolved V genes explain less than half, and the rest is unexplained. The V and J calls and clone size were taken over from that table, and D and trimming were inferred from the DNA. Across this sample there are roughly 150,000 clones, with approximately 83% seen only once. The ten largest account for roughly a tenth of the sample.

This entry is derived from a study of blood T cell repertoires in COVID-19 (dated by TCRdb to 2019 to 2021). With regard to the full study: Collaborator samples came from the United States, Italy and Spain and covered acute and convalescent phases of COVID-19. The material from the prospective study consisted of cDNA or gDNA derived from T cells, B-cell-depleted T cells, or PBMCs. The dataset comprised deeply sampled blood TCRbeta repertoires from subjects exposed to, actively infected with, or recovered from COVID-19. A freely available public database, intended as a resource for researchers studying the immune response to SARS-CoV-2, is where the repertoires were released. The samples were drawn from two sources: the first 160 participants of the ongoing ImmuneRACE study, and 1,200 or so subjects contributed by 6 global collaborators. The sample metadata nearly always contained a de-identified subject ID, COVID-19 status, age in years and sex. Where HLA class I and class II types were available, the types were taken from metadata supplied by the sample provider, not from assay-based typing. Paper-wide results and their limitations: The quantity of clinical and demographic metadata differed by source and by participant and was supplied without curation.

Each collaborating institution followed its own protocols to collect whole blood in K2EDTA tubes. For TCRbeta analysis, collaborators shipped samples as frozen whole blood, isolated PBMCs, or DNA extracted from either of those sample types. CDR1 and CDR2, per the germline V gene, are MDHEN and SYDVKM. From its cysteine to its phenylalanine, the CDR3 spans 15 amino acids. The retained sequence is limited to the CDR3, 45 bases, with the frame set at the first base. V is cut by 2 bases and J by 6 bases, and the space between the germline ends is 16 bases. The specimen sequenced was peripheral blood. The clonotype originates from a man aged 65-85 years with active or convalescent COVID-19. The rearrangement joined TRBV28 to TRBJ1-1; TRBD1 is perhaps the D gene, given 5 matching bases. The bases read TGTGCCAGCAGTTTAAGATGGCGGCAGGGCTCTGAAGCTTTCTTT. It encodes CASSLRWRQGSEAFF.